The T cell receptor beta chain under discussion was sequenced for a study of blood T cell repertoires in COVID-19 (TCRdb year 2020). For the wider study: Collaborator samples came from the United States, Italy and Spain and covered acute and convalescent phases of COVID-19. The dataset comprised deeply sampled blood TCRbeta repertoires from subjects exposed to, actively infected with, or recovered from COVID-19. Samples were obtained from the ongoing ImmuneRACE study (first 160 participants) and from 1,254 subjects provided by 6 global collaborators. The repertoires were made available in a free public database intended to serve as a resource for research on the immune response to SARS-CoV-2. The prospective study material was composed of cDNA or gDNA derived from T cells, B-cell-depleted T cells, or PBMCs. The sample metadata nearly always contained a de-identified subject ID, COVID-19 status, age in years and sex. Where HLA class I and class II types were available, the types were taken from metadata supplied by the sample provider, not from assay-based typing.

In regard to this clone: Its antigen target is currently unknown. The sample holds no much larger clone one base away, and base qualities are not on file.

The collaborating institutions used their own protocols to collect whole blood in K2EDTA tubes. For TCRbeta analysis, collaborator samples were shipped as frozen whole blood, as isolated PBMCs, or as DNA extracted from either sample type. Results and caveats for the whole study, not just this receptor: Clinical and demographic metadata were provided uncurated, with the amount varying by source and participant.

TCRbeta CDR3 regions were amplified from genomic DNA using the immunoSEQ Assay, a bias-controlled multiplex PCR. Turning to the authors' computational methods: Nucleated cell counts per sample were estimated from amplification of reference gene primers within the assay. To quantify the absolute abundance of each unique TCRbeta CDR3 rearrangement, sequence reads were collapsed and filtered. Productive Simpson clonality was computed per sample as the square root of Simpson's diversity index over productive rearrangements. This is the immuneACCESS table as TCRdb keeps it, with only in-frame sequences that have V and J called. A part of the clones is gone; compared with another copy, unresolved V genes explain less than half, and the rest is unexplained. V and J calls and clone size are given by that table; D and trimming were obtained from the DNA. Recorded for this sample are approximately 90,000 clones; around three quarters of them occurred a single time. About half of the sample is held by the ten biggest clonotypes.

Looking up the germline V gene (reference sequence) yields CDR1 LNHNV and CDR2 YYDKDF. The germline V end is reduced by 0 bases and the J end by 4 bases; junction bases left unmatched: 13. Taken from cysteine to phenylalanine, the CDR3 has 19 residues. CDR3 DNA is the only sequence kept; it has 57 bases, read in frame from the first base. This receptor was taken from a human donor in a cohort sampled during active COVID-19. Source material: peripheral blood. This chain is built from TRBV15 and TRBJ2-2; TRBD2 fits 8 bases in the junction. The nucleotides are TGTGCCACCAGCAGAGATAGTGCTGGCAGCGGGAGCGTCACCGGGGAGCTGTTTTTT. Its protein reads: CATSRDSAGSGSVTGELFF.